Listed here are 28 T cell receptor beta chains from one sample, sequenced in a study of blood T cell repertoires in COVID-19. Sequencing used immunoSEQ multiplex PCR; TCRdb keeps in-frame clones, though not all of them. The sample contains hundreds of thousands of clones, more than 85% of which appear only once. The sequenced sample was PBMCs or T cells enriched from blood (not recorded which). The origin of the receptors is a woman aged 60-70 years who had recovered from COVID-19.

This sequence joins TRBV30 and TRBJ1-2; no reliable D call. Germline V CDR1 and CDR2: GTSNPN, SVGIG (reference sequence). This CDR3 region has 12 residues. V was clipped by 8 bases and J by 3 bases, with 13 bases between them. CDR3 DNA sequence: TGTGCCGGCCTGAGAGGAGACTATGGCTACACCTTC. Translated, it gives CAGLRGDYGYTF.

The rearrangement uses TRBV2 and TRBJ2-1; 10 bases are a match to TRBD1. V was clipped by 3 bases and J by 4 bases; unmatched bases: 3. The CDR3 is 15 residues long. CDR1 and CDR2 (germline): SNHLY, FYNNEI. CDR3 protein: CASSEGTGVYNEQFF. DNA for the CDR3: TGTGCCAGCAGTGAGGGGACAGGGGTTTACAATGAGCAGTTCTTC.

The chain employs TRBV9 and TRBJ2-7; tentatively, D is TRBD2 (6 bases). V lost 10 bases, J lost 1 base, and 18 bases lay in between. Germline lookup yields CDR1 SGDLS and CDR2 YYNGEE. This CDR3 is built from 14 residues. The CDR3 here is CAPAGGLGSYEQYV. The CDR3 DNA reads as TGTGCCCCGGCAGGAGGGTTGGGGTCCTACGAGCAGTACGTC.

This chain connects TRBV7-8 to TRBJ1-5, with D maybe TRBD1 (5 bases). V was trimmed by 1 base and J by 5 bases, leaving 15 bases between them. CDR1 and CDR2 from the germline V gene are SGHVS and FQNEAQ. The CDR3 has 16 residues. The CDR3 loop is CASSLERGLLYQPQHF. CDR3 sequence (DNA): TGTGCCAGCAGCTTAGAAAGGGGACTTTTATATCAGCCCCAGCATTTT.

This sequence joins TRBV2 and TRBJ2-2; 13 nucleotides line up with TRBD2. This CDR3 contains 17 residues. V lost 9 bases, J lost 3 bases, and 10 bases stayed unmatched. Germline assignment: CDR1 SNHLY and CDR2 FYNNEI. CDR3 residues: CASILAGGPGDTGELFF. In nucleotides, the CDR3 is TGTGCCAGTATACTAGCGGGGGGGCCTGGGGACACCGGGGAGCTGTTTTTT.

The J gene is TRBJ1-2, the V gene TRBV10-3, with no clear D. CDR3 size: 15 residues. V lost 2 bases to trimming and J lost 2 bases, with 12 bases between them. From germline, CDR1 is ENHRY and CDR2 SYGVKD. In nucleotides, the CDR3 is TGTGCCATCAGTGAGGAGCCCGCACGAAACTATGGCTACACCTTC. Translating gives CAISEEPARNYGYTF.

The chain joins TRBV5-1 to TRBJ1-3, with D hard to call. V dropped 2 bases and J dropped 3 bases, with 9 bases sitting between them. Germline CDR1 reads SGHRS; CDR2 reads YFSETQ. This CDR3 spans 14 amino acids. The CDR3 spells CASSFGGDGNTIYF. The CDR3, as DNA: TGCGCCAGCAGCTTCGGAGGAGATGGAAACACCATATATTTT.

As DNA, the CDR3 is TGTGCCAGCAGTTCCACAGGTTATGGCTACACCTTC. Translation gives CASSSTGYGYTF. The rearrangement uses TRBV6-2 or TRBV6-3 and TRBJ1-2; D is possibly TRBD1 (5 bases). This CDR3 has 12 residues. Germline assignment: CDR1 MNHEY and CDR2 SVGEGT. V was pared by 4 bases and J by 5 bases, with 8 bases between.

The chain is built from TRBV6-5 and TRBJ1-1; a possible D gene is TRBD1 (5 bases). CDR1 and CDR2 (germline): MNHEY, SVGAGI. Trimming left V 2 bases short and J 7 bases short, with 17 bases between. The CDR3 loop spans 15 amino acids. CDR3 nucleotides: TGTGCCAGCAGTTACGCCAGATATCGCGGGGGTGAAGCTTTCTTT. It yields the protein CASSYARYRGGEAFF.

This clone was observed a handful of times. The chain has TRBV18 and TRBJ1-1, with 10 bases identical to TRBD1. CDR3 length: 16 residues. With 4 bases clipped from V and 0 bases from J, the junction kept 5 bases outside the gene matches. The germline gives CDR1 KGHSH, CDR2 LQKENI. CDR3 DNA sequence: TGTGCCAGCTCACTTCAGACAGGGGGCTTGAACACTGAAGCTTTCTTT. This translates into CASSLQTGGLNTEAFF.

The CDR3 is CSPGAYNSPLHF. The CDR3 DNA is TGCAGCCCTGGCGCTTATAATTCACCCCTCCACTTT. The chain combines TRBV29-1 with TRBJ1-6; D unclear. Germline lookup yields CDR1 SQVTM and CDR2 ANQGSEA. This CDR3 contains 12 residues. Trimming took off 8 bases at V and 4 bases at J, with 9 bases between the two ends.

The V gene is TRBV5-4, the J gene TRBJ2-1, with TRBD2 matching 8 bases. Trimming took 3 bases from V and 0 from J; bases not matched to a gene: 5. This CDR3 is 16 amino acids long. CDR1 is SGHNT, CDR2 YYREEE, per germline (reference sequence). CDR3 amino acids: CASSSGGESSYNEQFF. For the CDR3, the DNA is TGTGCCAGCAGCTCGGGAGGGGAGAGCTCCTACAATGAGCAGTTCTTC. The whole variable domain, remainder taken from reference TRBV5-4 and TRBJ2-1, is ETGVTQSPTHLIKTRGQQVTLRCSSQSGHNTVSWYQQALGQGPQFIFQYYREEENGRGNFPPRFSGLQFPNYSSELNVNALELDDSALYLCASSSGGESSYNEQFFGPGTRLTVL.

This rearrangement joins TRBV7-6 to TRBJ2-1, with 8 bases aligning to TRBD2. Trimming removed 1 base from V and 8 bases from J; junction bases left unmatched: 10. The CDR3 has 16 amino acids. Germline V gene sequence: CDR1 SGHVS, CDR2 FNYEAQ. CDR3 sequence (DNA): TGTGCCAGCAGCTTAGTCGGGGGACTAGGGTTGGATGAGCAGTTCTTC. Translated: CASSLVGGLGLDEQFF.

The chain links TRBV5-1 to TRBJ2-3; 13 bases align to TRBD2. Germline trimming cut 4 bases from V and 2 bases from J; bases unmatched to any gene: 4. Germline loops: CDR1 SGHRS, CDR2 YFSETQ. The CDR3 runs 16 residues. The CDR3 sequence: CASSGTSGAFTDTQYF. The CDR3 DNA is TGCGCCAGCAGCGGGACTAGCGGGGCTTTCACAGATACGCAGTATTTT.

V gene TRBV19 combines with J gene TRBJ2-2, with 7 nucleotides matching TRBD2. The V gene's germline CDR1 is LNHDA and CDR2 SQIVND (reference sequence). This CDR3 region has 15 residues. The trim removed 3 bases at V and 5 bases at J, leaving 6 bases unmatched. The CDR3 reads CASSIRTGGTGELFF. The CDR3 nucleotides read TGTGCCAGTAGTATTCGGACCGGGGGGACCGGGGAGCTGTTTTTT.

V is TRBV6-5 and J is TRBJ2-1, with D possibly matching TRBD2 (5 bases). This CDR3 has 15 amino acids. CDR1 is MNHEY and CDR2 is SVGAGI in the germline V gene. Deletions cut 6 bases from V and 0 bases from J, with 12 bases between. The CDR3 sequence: CASRSTGFSYNEQFF. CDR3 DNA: TGTGCCAGCAGATCTACGGGATTCTCCTACAATGAGCAGTTCTTC.

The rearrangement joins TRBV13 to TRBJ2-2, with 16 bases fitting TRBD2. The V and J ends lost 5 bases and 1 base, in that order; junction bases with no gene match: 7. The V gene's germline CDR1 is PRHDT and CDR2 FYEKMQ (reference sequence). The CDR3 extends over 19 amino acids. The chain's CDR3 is CASSPGTSGGALNTGELFF. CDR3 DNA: TGTGCCAGCAGCCCCGGGACTAGCGGGGGGGCGTTGAACACCGGGGAGCTGTTTTTT.

For the CDR3, the DNA is TGCGCCAGCAGCCCACCCCGGCAGGATTCACCCCTCCACTTT. Protein: CASSPPRQDSPLHF. The genes are TRBV5-1 and TRBJ1-6, with D unclear. Germline lookup yields CDR1 SGHRS and CDR2 YFSETQ. The CDR3 runs to 14 residues. Trimming shortened V by 4 bases and J by 8 bases, and 13 bases separated the two germline ends.

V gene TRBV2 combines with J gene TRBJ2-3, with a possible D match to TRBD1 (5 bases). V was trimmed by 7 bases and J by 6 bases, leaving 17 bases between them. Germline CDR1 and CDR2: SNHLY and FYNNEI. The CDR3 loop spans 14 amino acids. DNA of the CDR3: TGTGCCAGCATGGTCGAAGGGGTCGGGGATACGCAGTATTTT. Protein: CASMVEGVGDTQYF.

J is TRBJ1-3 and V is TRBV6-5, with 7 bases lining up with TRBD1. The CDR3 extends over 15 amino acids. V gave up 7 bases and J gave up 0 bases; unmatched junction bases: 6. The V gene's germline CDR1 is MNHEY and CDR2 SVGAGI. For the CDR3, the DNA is TGTGCCAGCACCCGGAAGGGGGCCTCTGGAAACACCATATATTTT. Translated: CASTRKGASGNTIYF.

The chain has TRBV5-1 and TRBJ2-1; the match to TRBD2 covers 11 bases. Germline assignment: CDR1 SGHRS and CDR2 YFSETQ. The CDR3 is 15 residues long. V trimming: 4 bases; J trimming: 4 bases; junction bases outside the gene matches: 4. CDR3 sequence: CASSRGLAAYNEQFF. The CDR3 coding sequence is TGCGCCAGCAGCAGGGGACTAGCGGCTTACAATGAGCAGTTCTTC.

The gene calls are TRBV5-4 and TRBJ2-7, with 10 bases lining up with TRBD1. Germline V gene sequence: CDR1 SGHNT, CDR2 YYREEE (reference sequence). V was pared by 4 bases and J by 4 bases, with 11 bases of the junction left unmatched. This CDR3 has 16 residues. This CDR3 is CASSPTGGQRLYEQYV. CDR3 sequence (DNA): TGTGCCAGCAGCCCGACAGGGGGCCAGCGCCTATACGAGCAGTACGTC.

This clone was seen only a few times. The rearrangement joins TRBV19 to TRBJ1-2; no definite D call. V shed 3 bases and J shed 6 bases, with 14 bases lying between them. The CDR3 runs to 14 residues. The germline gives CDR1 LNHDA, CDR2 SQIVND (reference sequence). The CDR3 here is CASSIGGRSDGYTF. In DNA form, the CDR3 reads TGTGCCAGTAGTATTGGAGGGAGATCCGATGGCTACACCTTC.

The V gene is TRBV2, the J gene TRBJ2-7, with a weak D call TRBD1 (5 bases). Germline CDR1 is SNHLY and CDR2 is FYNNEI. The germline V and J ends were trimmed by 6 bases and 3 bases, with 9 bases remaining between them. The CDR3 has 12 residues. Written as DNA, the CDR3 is TGTGCCAGCAGCGTGGACAACTACGAGCAGTACTTC. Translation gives CASSVDNYEQYF. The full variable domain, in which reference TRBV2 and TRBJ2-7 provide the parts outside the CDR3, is EPEVTQTPSHQVTQMGQEVILRCVPISNHLYFYWYRQILGQKVEFLVSFYNNEISEKSEIFDDQFSVERPDGSNFTLKIRSTKLEDSAMYFCASSVDNYEQYFGPGTRLTVT.

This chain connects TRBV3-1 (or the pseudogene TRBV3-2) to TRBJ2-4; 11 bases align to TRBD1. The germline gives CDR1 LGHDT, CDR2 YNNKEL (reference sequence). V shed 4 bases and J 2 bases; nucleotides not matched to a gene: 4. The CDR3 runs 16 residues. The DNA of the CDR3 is TGTGCCAGCAGCCCACGGGACAGGGGGACCAAAAACATTCAGTACTTC. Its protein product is CASSPRDRGTKNIQYF.

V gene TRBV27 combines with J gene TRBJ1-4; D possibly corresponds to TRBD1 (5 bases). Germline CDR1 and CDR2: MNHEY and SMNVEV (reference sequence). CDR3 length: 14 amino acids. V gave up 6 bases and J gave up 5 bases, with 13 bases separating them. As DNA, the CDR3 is TGTGCCAGCAGCCCCGGGGGGGGGAATGAAAAACTGTTTTTT. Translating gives CASSPGGGNEKLFF.

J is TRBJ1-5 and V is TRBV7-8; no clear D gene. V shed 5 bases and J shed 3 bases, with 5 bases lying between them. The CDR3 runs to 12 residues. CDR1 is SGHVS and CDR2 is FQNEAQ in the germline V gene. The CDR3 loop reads CASSPYNQPQHF. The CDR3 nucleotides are TGTGCCAGCAGCCCGTACAATCAGCCCCAGCATTTT.

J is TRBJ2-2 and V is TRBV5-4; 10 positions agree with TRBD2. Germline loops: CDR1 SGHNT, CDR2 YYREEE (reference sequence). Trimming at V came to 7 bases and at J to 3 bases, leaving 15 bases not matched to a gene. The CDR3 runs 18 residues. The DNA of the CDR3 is TGTGCCAGCCACGACCGACGTTTAGCGGGGGGTTACACCGGGGAGCTGTTTTTT. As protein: CASHDRRLAGGYTGELFF.